This TCR beta chain was documented in a study of CD8+ T cells in alopecia areata. Across the whole study: Among treated patients, oral tofacitinib was administered at 5 to 10 mg twice daily.

Broader study findings: Higher clonality than in normal scalp was seen in lesional scalp, especially alopecia totalis/universalis.

Sequencing relied on a cDNA template that was reverse transcribed from extracted RNA. Some clones are missing from TCRdb's copy, which holds only in-frame ones; the method was immunoSEQ multiplex PCR. The sample comprises about 190,000 clones, over 50% of which are singletons, and about 14% rests with the top ten. It was from alopecia areata patients that lesional scalp punch biopsies and peripheral blood were collected. A remark on this clone: What it binds is unknown.

The specimen was CD4+ T cells sorted from blood, collected at week 0. This clonotype was obtained from a human donor with alopecia areata.

The CDR3 DNA is TGTGCCAGCTATTCGACTGGTAGCACAGATACGCAGTATTTT. Protein: CASYSTGSTDTQYF. The chain joins TRBV7-9 to TRBJ2-3, with D uncertain. V lost 8 bases to trimming and J lost 0 bases, with 12 bases between them. The CDR3 sequence is 14 residues long. CDR1 is SEHNR and CDR2 is FQNEAQ in the germline V gene (reference sequence).